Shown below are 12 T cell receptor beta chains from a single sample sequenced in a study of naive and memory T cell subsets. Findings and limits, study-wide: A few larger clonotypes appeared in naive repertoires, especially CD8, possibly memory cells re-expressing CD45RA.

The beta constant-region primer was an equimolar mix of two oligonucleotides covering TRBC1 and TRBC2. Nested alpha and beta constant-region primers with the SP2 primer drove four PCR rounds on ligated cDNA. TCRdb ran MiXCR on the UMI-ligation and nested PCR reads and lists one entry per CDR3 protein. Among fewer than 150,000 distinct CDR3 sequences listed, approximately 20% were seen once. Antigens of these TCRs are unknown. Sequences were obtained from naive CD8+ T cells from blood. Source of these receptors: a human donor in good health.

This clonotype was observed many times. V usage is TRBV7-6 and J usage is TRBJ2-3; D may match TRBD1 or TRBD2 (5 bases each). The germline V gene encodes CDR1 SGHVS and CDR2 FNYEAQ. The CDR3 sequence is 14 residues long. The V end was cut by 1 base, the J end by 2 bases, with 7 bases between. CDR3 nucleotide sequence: TGTGCCAGCAGCTTAGGGGGGACCACAGATACGCAGTATTTT. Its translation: CASSLGGTTDTQYF.

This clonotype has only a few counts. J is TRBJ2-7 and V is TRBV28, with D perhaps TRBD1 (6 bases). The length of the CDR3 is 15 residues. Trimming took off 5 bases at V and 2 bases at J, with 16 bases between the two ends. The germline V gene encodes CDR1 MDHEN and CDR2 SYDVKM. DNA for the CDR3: TGTGCCAGCAGTCCAAGGACAGACCGCACCTACGAGCAGTACTTC. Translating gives CASSPRTDRTYEQYF.

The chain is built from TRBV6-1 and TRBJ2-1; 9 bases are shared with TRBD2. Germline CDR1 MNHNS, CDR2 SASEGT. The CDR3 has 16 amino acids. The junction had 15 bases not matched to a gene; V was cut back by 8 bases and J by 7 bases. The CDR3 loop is CASAILAGAEGNEQFF. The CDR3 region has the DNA TGTGCCAGCGCTATCTTAGCGGGAGCTGAGGGTAATGAGCAGTTCTTC.

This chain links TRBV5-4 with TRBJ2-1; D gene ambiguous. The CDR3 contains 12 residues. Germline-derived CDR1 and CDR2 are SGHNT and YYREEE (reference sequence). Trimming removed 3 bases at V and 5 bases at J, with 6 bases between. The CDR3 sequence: CASSSANNEQFF. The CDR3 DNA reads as TGTGCCAGCAGCTCCGCTAACAATGAGCAGTTCTTC.

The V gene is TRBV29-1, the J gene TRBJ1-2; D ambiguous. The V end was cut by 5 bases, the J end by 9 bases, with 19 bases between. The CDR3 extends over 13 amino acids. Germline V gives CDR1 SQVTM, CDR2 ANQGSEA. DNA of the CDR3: TGCAGCGTTCCGTCTTCAGACCGCGATAGCTACACCTTC. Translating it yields CSVPSSDRDSYTF. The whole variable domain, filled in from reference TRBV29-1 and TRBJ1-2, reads SAVISQKPSRDICQRGTSLTIQCQVDSQVTMMFWYRQQPGQSLTLIATANQGSEATYESGFVIDKFPISRPNLTFSTLTVSNMSPEDSSIYLCSVPSSDRDSYTFGSGTRLTVV.

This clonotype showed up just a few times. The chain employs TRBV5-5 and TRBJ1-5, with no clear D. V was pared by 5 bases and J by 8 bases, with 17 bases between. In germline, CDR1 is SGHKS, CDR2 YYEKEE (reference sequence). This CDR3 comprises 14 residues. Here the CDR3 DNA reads TGTGCCAGCAGTTCGGACGGTGTCGGTGAGCCCCAGCATTTT. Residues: CASSSDGVGEPQHF.

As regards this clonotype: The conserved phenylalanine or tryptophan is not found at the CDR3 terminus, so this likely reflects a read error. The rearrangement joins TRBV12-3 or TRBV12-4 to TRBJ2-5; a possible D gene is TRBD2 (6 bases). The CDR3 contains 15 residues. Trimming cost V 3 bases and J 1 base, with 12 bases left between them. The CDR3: CASSLGGSPQETQYS. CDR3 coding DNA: TGTGCCAGCAGTTTGGGAGGCAGCCCCCAAGAGACCCAGTACTCC.

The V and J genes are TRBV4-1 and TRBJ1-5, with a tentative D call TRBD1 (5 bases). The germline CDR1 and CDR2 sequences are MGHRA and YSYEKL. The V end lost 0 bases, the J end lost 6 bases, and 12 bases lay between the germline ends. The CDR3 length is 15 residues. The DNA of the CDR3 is TGCGCCAGCAGCCAAGAGCGGGGGAGAAGTCAGCCCCAGCATTTT. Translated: CASSQERGRSQPQHF.

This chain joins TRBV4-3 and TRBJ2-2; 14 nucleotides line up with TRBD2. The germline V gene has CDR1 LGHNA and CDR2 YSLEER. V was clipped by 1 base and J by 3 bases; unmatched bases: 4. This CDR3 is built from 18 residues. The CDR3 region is CASSQVGLAGVDTGELFF. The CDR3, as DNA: TGCGCCAGCAGCCAAGTGGGACTAGCGGGAGTGGACACCGGGGAGCTGTTTTTT.

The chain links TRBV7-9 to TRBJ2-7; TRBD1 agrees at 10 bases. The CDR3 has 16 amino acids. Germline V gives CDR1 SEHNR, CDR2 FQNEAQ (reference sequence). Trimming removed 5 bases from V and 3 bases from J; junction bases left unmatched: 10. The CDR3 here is CASSHPGQGVGYEQYF. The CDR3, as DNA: TGTGCCAGCAGCCACCCCGGACAGGGGGTAGGCTACGAGCAGTACTTC.

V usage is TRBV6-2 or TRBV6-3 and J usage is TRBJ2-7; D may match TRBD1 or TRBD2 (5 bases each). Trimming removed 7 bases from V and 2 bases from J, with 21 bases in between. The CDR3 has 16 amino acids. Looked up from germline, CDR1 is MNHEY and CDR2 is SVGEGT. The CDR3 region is CASTPREYSETYEQYF. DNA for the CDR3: TGTGCCAGCACTCCCAGGGAGTATAGCGAGACCTACGAGCAGTACTTC.

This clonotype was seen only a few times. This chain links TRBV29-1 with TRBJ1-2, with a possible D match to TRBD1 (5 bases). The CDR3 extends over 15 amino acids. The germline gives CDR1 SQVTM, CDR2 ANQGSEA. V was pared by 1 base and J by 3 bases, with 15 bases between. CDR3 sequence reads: CSVEAVVEGHYGYTF. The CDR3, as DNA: TGCAGCGTTGAAGCGGTAGTGGAGGGGCACTATGGCTACACCTTC. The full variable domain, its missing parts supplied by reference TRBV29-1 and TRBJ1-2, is SAVISQKPSRDICQRGTSLTIQCQVDSQVTMMFWYRQQPGQSLTLIATANQGSEATYESGFVIDKFPISRPNLTFSTLTVSNMSPEDSSIYLCSVEAVVEGHYGYTFGSGTRLTVV.